Presented here are 27 T cell receptor beta chains from one specimen sequenced in a study of OX40 agonist ivuxolimab in advanced cancers. The repertoire was sequenced with immunoSEQ multiplex PCR; TCRdb's copy has only in-frame clones and lacks some. The table lists tens of thousands of clones, around 87% of them singletons. This sample comprised CD4+ or CD8+ T cells sorted from blood, obtained in a trial of the OX40 agonist ivuxolimab. All receptors come from an adult with an advanced solid tumor such as melanoma, head and neck, liver or kidney cancer.

This clone was detected a few times. The CDR3 DNA reads TGTGCCAGCAGTTACGACGAAAAACTGTTTTTT. Translated, it gives CASSYDEKLFF. The chain links TRBV6-1 to TRBJ1-4, with D uncertain. The germline V gene encodes CDR1 MNHNS and CDR2 SASEGT. V was pared by 5 bases and J by 8 bases, with 6 bases between. CDR3 length: 11 residues.

The chain couples TRBV18 to TRBJ2-5; D may be TRBD1 (5 bases). Looked up from germline, CDR1 is KGHSH and CDR2 is LQKENI. The CDR3 consists of 14 residues. V was cut by 6 bases and J by 5 bases, with 16 bases left in between. The DNA of the CDR3 is TGTGCCAGCTCCCACGCCAGGGATATTGAGACCCAGTACTTC. It specifies CASSHARDIETQYF.

The chain has TRBV5-1 and TRBJ2-5; 8 bases line up with TRBD2. The DNA end is more similar to TRBJ2-7, so the J call may be wrong. CDR3 size: 15 residues. CDR1 is SGHRS and CDR2 is YFSETQ in the germline V gene. For the CDR3, the DNA is TGCGCCAGCTCCCAGGGAAGCGGGGGCTTCTACGAGCAGTACTTC. Its translation is CASSQGSGGFYEQYF.

The chain links TRBV11-1 to TRBJ1-1; the D gene is possibly TRBD1 (6 bases). With 5 bases removed from V and 0 bases from J, the gap between germline ends came to 10 bases. The CDR3 extends over 14 amino acids. Germline CDR1 SGHAT, CDR2 FQDESV (reference sequence). CDR3 DNA: TGTGCCAGCAGCCCGGGACACCTGAACACTGAAGCTTTCTTT. Encoded protein: CASSPGHLNTEAFF.

The rearrangement links TRBV19 to TRBJ2-7, with D hard to call. Germline V CDR1 and CDR2: LNHDA, SQIVND (reference sequence). V was cut by 5 bases and J by 1 base, with 9 bases left in between. The length of the CDR3 is 13 residues. The CDR3 here is CASSSTRSYEQYF. The CDR3, as DNA: TGTGCCAGTAGTTCTACAAGATCCTACGAGCAGTACTTC.

Only one count was recorded for this clone. This chain links TRBV6-6 with TRBJ1-1; 8 nucleotides line up with TRBD1. The V gene's germline CDR1 is MNHNY and CDR2 SVGAGI (reference sequence). This CDR3 is built from 15 residues. V gave up 2 bases and J gave up 3 bases; unmatched junction bases: 5. This chain's CDR3 is CASSYAAGGYTEAFF. CDR3 coding DNA: TGTGCCAGCAGTTACGCGGCAGGGGGCTACACTGAAGCTTTCTTT.

The sample holds one count of this clone. The chain combines TRBV7-9 with TRBJ2-3, with D unclear. V lost 3 bases and J lost 1, with 5 bases in between. Germline V gene data show CDR1 as SEHNR and CDR2 as FQNEAQ (reference sequence). The CDR3 totals 13 residues. In DNA, the CDR3 is TGTGCCAGCAGCTTCGTAGGCACAGATACGCAGTATTTT. Its translation: CASSFVGTDTQYF.

This sequence joins TRBV4-1 and TRBJ2-7; TRBD1 aligns across 11 bases. The length of the CDR3 is 14 residues. Germline CDR1 MGHRA, CDR2 YSYEKL. V lost 8 bases to trimming and J lost 3 bases; unmatched junction nucleotides: 6. The CDR3 loop is CASAAGQGDYEQYF. The DNA for the CDR3 is TGCGCCAGCGCTGCGGGACAGGGGGACTACGAGCAGTACTTC.

V gene TRBV7-2 combines with J gene TRBJ1-6, with unresolved D. Germline lookup yields CDR1 SGHTA and CDR2 FQGNSA. The V end lost 6 bases, the J end lost 11 bases, and 14 bases lay between the germline ends. This CDR3 spans 13 amino acids. The CDR3: CASRPSEGAPLHF. The DNA for the CDR3 is TGTGCCAGCAGACCCTCAGAGGGCGCACCCCTCCACTTT.

The chain has TRBV27 and TRBJ2-7; no clear D gene. This CDR3 is 12 amino acids long. Deletions cut 3 bases from V and 7 bases from J, with 10 bases between. Germline CDR1 and CDR2: MNHEY and SMNVEV (reference sequence). CDR3 loop: CASSFPMGEQYF. Written as DNA, the CDR3 is TGTGCCAGCAGTTTCCCGATGGGTGAGCAGTACTTC.

The V gene is TRBV27, the J gene TRBJ2-1; 8 bases agree with TRBD1. The CDR3 length is 12 residues. J was trimmed by 7 bases and V by 5 bases; bases with no gene match: 1. Germline-derived CDR1 and CDR2 are MNHEY and SMNVEV (reference sequence). This CDR3 is CASSRTGNEQFF. The CDR3 region has the DNA TGTGCCAGCAGTAGGACAGGGAATGAGCAGTTCTTC.

The rearrangement joins TRBV6-5 to TRBJ2-2; D gene unclear. CDR1 is MNHEY and CDR2 is SVGAGI in the germline V gene. With 7 bases removed from V and 2 bases from J, the gap between germline ends came to 8 bases. The CDR3 is 13 residues long. CDR3 residues: CASTLINTGELFF. CDR3 coding DNA: TGTGCCAGCACCCTTATTAACACCGGGGAGCTGTTTTTT.

The J gene is TRBJ2-1, the V gene TRBV7-6; TRBD1 is a possible D gene (7 bases). The CDR3 is 16 residues long. The germline V and J ends were trimmed by 1 base and 8 bases, with 18 bases remaining between them. Germline V gives CDR1 SGHVS, CDR2 FNYEAQ. CDR3 region: CASSLVPGGKGDEQFF. The CDR3 nucleotides are TGTGCCAGCAGCTTAGTTCCAGGGGGGAAAGGGGATGAGCAGTTCTTC. The full variable domain, with the rest looked up from reference TRBV7-6 and TRBJ2-1, is GAGVSQSPRYKVTKRGQDVALRCDPISGHVSLYWYRQALGQGPEFLTYFNYEAQQDKSGLPNDRFSAERPEGSISTLTIQRTEQRDSAMYRCASSLVPGGKGDEQFFGPGTRLTVL.

The V gene is TRBV9, the J gene TRBJ2-3; TRBD2 agrees at 9 bases. V shed 3 bases and J 3 bases; nucleotides not matched to a gene: 11. The CDR3 is made up of 17 amino acids. Germline CDR1 and CDR2: SGDLS and YYNGEE. CDR3 loop: CASSGVAGAKRTDTQYF. The CDR3 DNA follows: TGTGCCAGCAGCGGCGTAGCGGGGGCAAAGAGGACAGATACGCAGTATTTT.

This rearrangement joins TRBV4-2 to TRBJ2-2; D unresolved. The V end was cut by 4 bases, the J end by 5 bases, with 11 bases between. This CDR3 is 14 amino acids long. Looked up from germline, CDR1 is LGHNA and CDR2 is YNFKEQ. The CDR3 DNA reads as TGTGCCAGCAGCCCCCCCGCCGGGACCGGGGAGCTGTTTTTT. It translates to CASSPPAGTGELFF.

V is TRBV7-9 and J is TRBJ2-5; 8 positions agree with TRBD1. The germline CDR1 and CDR2 sequences are SEHNR and FQNEAQ (reference sequence). The CDR3 runs to 15 residues. Unmatched junction bases numbered 5, after V lost 2 bases and J lost 3 bases. In DNA, the CDR3 is TGTGCCAGCAGCTTAATCCGGGACAGGAAAGAGACCCAGTACTTC. Its protein is CASSLIRDRKETQYF.

The V and J genes are TRBV4-2 and TRBJ2-7, with D perhaps assigned TRBD1 or TRBD2 (7 bases each). CDR1 and CDR2 from the germline V gene are LGHNA and YNFKEQ. CDR3 length: 19 amino acids. The V gene lost 2 bases and the J gene lost 2 bases, with 25 bases spanning the gap. The CDR3 region is CASSQPPGRQGGGAYEQYF. The CDR3, as DNA: TGTGCCAGCAGCCAACCGCCGGGGAGGCAGGGGGGGGGAGCCTACGAGCAGTACTTC.

The chain combines TRBV28 with TRBJ1-2, with 9 bases identical to TRBD1. The germline V gene encodes CDR1 MDHEN and CDR2 SYDVKM. The CDR3 loop spans 17 amino acids. V shed 7 bases, J shed 6 bases, and the junction held 18 bases outside the gene matches. The CDR3 protein is CASILRIQDRGGDGYTF. For the CDR3, the DNA is TGTGCCAGCATCCTTCGGATTCAGGACAGGGGTGGGGATGGCTACACCTTC.

The V and J genes are TRBV19 and TRBJ2-3, with D possibly being TRBD2 (5 bases). Per germline, CDR1 LNHDA and CDR2 SQIVND (reference sequence). This CDR3 spans 15 amino acids. The V and J ends lost 7 bases and 0 bases respectively, with 14 bases between them. This CDR3 is CASTGSSSSTDTQYF. The CDR3 DNA is TGTGCCAGTACGGGATCTAGCTCTAGCACAGATACGCAGTATTTT.

This clone occurred a few times. The V gene is TRBV13, the J gene TRBJ2-5; 9 bases agree with TRBD2. Per the germline V gene, CDR1 is PRHDT and CDR2 is FYEKMQ (reference sequence). The length of the CDR3 is 16 residues. J lost 7 bases, V lost 5 bases, and 14 bases had no gene match. The CDR3 DNA follows: TGTGCCAGCAGCGCCCCCGCGACTAGCGGATGGAGGACCCAGTACTTC. It is translated as CASSAPATSGWRTQYF.

The CDR3 coding sequence is TGTGCCAGCAGTGAGGGCAGGGGCAGGGGAAACACCATATATTTT. This gives the protein CASSEGRGRGNTIYF. The V gene is TRBV2, the J gene TRBJ1-3; weak D call: TRBD1 (6 bases). Germline CDR1 SNHLY, CDR2 FYNNEI. This CDR3 contains 15 residues. With 3 bases removed from V and 4 bases from J, the gap between germline ends came to 13 bases.

The gene calls are TRBV5-8 and TRBJ1-2; D is perhaps TRBD1 (5 bases). CDR1 and CDR2 (germline): SGHTS, YDEGEE. V was shortened by 2 bases and J by 3 bases, with 11 bases between the two germline ends. CDR3 length equals 14 residues. The CDR3 coding sequence is TGTGCCAGCAGCTTCCCAGGGATGGACTATGGCTACACCTTC. This gives the protein CASSFPGMDYGYTF. Using reference TRBV5-8 and TRBJ1-2 for the parts outside the CDR3, the full variable domain is EAGVTQSPTHLIKTRGQQATLRCSPISGHTSVYWYQQALGLGLQFLLWYDEGEERNRGNFPPRFSGRQFPNYSSELNVNALELEDSALYLCASSFPGMDYGYTFGSGTRLTVV.

This chain connects TRBV6-1 to TRBJ2-1; possible D gene TRBD2, 8 bases. Germline lookup yields CDR1 MNHNS and CDR2 SASEGT. Trimming took 2 bases from V and 5 from J, leaving 22 bases between them. CDR3 length equals 18 residues. CDR3 sequence: CASSEKGAAAGVNNEQFF. The CDR3 nucleotides are TGTGCCAGCAGTGAAAAGGGGGCGGCAGCGGGGGTCAACAATGAGCAGTTCTTC.

The rearrangement uses TRBV7-9 and TRBJ1-2; 10 positions match TRBD1. V shed 2 bases, J shed 4 bases, and the junction held 4 bases outside the gene matches. Germline values: CDR1 SEHNR, CDR2 FQNEAQ (reference sequence). CDR3 length equals 15 residues. The CDR3 loop is CASSLPDRGPYGYTF. The CDR3 DNA follows: TGTGCCAGCAGCTTACCCGACAGGGGGCCCTATGGCTACACCTTC. The full variable domain, rest sourced from reference TRBV7-9 and TRBJ1-2, is DTGVSQNPRHKITKRGQNVTFRCDPISEHNRLYWYRQTLGQGPEFLTYFQNEAQLEKSRLLSDRFSAERPKGSFSTLEIQRTEQGDSAMYLCASSLPDRGPYGYTFGSGTRLTVV.

The gene calls are TRBV15 and TRBJ2-7; D is unclear. The CDR3 sequence is 15 residues long. The V end was cut by 0 bases, the J end by 1 base, with 10 bases between. The V gene's germline CDR1 is LNHNV and CDR2 YYDKDF (reference sequence). The CDR3 here is CATSRDLLESYEQYF. The CDR3 bases are TGTGCCACCAGCAGAGACCTTTTAGAATCCTACGAGCAGTACTTC.

The sample holds one count of this clone. The genes are TRBV4-1 and TRBJ2-1, with 11 bases lining up with TRBD1. The length of the CDR3 is 16 residues. Germline-derived CDR1 and CDR2 are MGHRA and YSYEKL. V gave up 1 base and J gave up 6 bases; unmatched junction bases: 5. Written as DNA, the CDR3 is TGCGCCAGCAGCCAAGCCGGGACAGGGGGTGGCAATGAGCAGTTCTTC. It codes for CASSQAGTGGGNEQFF.

This rearrangement joins TRBV6-5 to TRBJ1-6; TRBD1 aligns across 7 bases. The CDR3 totals 14 residues. Germline trimming cut 5 bases from V and 9 bases from J; bases unmatched to any gene: 7. The V gene's germline CDR1 is MNHEY and CDR2 SVGAGI. CDR3 region: CASSEVQGGSPLHF. CDR3 DNA sequence: TGTGCCAGCAGTGAGGTCCAGGGGGGTTCACCCCTCCACTTT.